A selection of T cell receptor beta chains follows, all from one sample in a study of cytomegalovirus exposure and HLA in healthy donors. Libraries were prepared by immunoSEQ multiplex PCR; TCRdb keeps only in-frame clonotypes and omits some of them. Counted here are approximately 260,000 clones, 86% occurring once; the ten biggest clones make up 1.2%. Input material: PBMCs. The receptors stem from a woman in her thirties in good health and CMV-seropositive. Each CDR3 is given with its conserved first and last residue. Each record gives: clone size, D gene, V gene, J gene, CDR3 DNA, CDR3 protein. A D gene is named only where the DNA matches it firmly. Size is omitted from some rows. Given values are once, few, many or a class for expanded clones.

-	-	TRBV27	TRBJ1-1	TGTGCCAGCAGTTTCAGTAACAGGGCTTTCTTT	CASSFSNRAFF
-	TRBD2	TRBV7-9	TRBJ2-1	TGTGCCAGCAGGTACATCGGGGAGGGCCCCTACAATGAGCAGTTCTTC	CASRYIGEGPYNEQFF
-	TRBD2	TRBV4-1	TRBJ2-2	TGCGCCAGCAGCCAAGATTGGGTTAGCGGGACCCACACCGGGGAGCTGTTTTTT	CASSQDWVSGTHTGELFF
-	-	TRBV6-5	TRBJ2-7	TGTGCCAGCAGTTCCCCCCGGGACTACGAGCAGTACTTC	CASSSPRDYEQYF
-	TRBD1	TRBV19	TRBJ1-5	TGTGCCAGTAGTCAACCGGGACAGGGGAATAGCAATCAGCCCCAGCATTTT	CASSQPGQGNSNQPQHF
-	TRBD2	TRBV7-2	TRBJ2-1	TGTGCCAGCAGTCGGGGTAGCGGGAGTGGTAATGAGCAGTTCTTC	CASSRGSGSGNEQFF
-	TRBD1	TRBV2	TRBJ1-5	TGTGCCAGCACCACAGACACAGGGGCCAATCAGCCCCAGCATTTT	CASTTDTGANQPQHF
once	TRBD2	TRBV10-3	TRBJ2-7	TGTGCCATCCGGACTAGCGGTTTCTACGAGCAGTACTTC	CAIRTSGFYEQYF
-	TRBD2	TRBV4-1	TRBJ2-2	TGCGCCAGCAGCCGAGGACTAGCGTTCACCGGGGAGCTGTTTTTT	CASSRGLAFTGELFF
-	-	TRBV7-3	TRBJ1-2	TGTGCCAGCAGCTCCCAGGGAAGGGGCGGCTACACCTTC	CASSSQGRGGYTF
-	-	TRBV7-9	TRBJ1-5	TGTGCCAGCAGCCTAACCGGGGGGAGCAATCAGCCCCAGCATTTT	CASSLTGGSNQPQHF
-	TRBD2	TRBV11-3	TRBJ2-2	TGTGCCAGCAGCTTAGGCGGGAGAGCCACCGGGGAGCTGTTTTTT	CASSLGGRATGELFF
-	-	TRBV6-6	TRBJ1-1	TGTGCCAGCAGTTACCCGACACGGAACACTGAAGCTTTCTTT	CASSYPTRNTEAFF
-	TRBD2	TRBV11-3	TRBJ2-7	TGTGCCAGCAGCTCCTATCTGGGGACTAGCGGGAGCTACGAGCAGTACTTC	CASSSYLGTSGSYEQYF
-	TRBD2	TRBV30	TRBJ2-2	TGTGCCTGGGGGACTAGCGGGAACACCGGGGAGCTGTTTTTT	CAWGTSGNTGELFF
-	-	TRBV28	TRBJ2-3	TGTGCCAGCAGTCGCCCGGGAGCGCGATCCGGCACAGATACGCAGTATTTT	CASSRPGARSGTDTQYF
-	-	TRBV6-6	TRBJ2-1	TGTGCCAGCAGTTTATTCCGAGCGGATGAGCAGTTCTTC	CASSLFRADEQFF
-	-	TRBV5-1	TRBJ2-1	TGCGCCAGCAGCTTGGGACTGCACTCATCCTACAATGAGCAGTTCTTC	CASSLGLHSSYNEQFF
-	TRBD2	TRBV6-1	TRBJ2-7	TGTGCCAGCAGTGAAAGTTGGATAGCGGGAGTCTCCTACGAGCAGTACTTC	CASSESWIAGVSYEQYF
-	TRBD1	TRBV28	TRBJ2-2	TGTGCCAGCAGGGATACAGGGGACAACACCGGGGAGCTGTTTTTT	CASRDTGDNTGELFF
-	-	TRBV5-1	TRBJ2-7	TGCGCCAGCAGCGGGGACTTATACGAGCAGTACTTC	CASSGDLYEQYF
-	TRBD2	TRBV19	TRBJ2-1	TGTGCCAGTAGTACCCAACTAGCGGGAGGTTATAATGAGCAGTTCTTC	CASSTQLAGGYNEQFF
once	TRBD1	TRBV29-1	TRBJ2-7	TGCAGCGCCAGACAGGGGTCTACCTACGAGCAGTACTTC	CSARQGSTYEQYF
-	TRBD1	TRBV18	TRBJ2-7	TGTGCCAGCTCAGCTCCAGGGGGACCCTCCTACGAGCAGTACTTC	CASSAPGGPSYEQYF
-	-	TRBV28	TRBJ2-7	TGTGCCAGCAGTTTCATCCAGGACAGATCCTACGAGCAGTACTTC	CASSFIQDRSYEQYF
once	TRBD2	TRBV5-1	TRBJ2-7	TGCGCCAGCAGCTTGGGACTAGCGGGAGAAAGTTTCTACGAGCAGTACTTC	CASSLGLAGESFYEQYF
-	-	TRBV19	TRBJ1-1	TGTGCCAGTAGTATGGGGGGGACTGAAGCTTTCTTT	CASSMGGTEAFF